A single sample is the source of the 25 T cell receptor beta chains below, sequenced in a study of blood T cell repertoires in COVID-19. Profiled with immunoSEQ multiplex PCR; TCRdb holds only in-frame clones, not every one. The sample includes approximately 150,000 clones, roughly four fifths of them seen just once. Sequencing input: peripheral blood. Receptors were obtained from a woman of 80 years or more with acute or convalescent COVID-19.

This sequence joins TRBV5-6 and TRBJ1-6; 7 bases are a match to TRBD1. The CDR3 is made up of 16 amino acids. The germline CDR1 and CDR2 sequences are SGHDT and YYEEEE. V shed 2 bases, J shed 4 bases, and the junction held 6 bases outside the gene matches. This CDR3 reads CASSLGGRGYNSPLHF. The CDR3 DNA reads as TGTGCCAGCAGCTTAGGGGGCAGGGGGTATAATTCACCCCTCCACTTT.

The chain recombines TRBV7-9 with TRBJ2-5, with TRBD1 matching over 10 bases. Germline V CDR1 and CDR2: SEHNR, FQNEAQ (reference sequence). V was pared by 4 bases and J by 5 bases, with 7 bases of the junction left unmatched. This CDR3 is built from 15 residues. The CDR3 region has the DNA TGTGCCAGCAGCTCAGGGACAGGGGTATGGGAGACCCAGTACTTC. Protein: CASSSGTGVWETQYF.

This rearrangement joins TRBV30 to TRBJ1-6; TRBD1 might be the D (5 bases). V was trimmed by 1 base and J by 5 bases, leaving 9 bases between them. CDR3 length: 14 residues. Per the germline V gene, CDR1 is GTSNPN and CDR2 is SVGIG (reference sequence). The CDR3 reads CAWSGQSNNSPLHF. CDR3 sequence (DNA): TGTGCCTGGAGTGGACAGTCTAATAATTCACCCCTCCACTTT.

The chain links TRBV3-1 (or the pseudogene TRBV3-2) to TRBJ1-5; D is unclear. V gave up 5 bases and J gave up 9 bases, with 11 bases separating them. Per the germline V gene, CDR1 is LGHDT and CDR2 is YNNKEL (reference sequence). The length of the CDR3 is 12 residues. Written as DNA, the CDR3 is TGTGCCAGCAGCGAAAGTCGGGGGCCCCAGCATTTT. Its translation: CASSESRGPQHF.

The gene calls are TRBV3-1 (or the pseudogene TRBV3-2) and TRBJ2-3; 7 nucleotides line up with TRBD2. Germline CDR1 is LGHDT and CDR2 is YNNKEL (reference sequence). V was clipped by 2 bases and J by 6 bases; unmatched bases: 8. The CDR3 is 15 residues long. CDR3 nucleotide sequence: TGTGCCAGCAGCCAACAGGCCAGCGGGGTGGATACGCAGTATTTT. Translation gives CASSQQASGVDTQYF.

The count of this clone is one. The chain has TRBV3-1 (or the pseudogene TRBV3-2) and TRBJ2-3; D is possibly TRBD2 (6 bases). Trimming left V 4 bases short and J 1 base short, with 12 bases between. The CDR3 sequence is 15 residues long. The germline CDR1 and CDR2 sequences are LGHDT and YNNKEL (reference sequence). In nucleotides, the CDR3 is TGTGCCAGCAGCCGCGGGACTCCAGGCACAGATACGCAGTATTTT. It encodes CASSRGTPGTDTQYF.

The chain links TRBV30 to TRBJ1-2; D is ambiguous. V was clipped by 0 bases and J by 4 bases, with 6 bases between them. The CDR3 is made up of 12 amino acids. CDR1 is GTSNPN, CDR2 SVGIG, per germline (reference sequence). The CDR3 DNA sequence: TGTGCCTGGAGTGTAAAGAGCTATGGCTACACCTTC. This translates into CAWSVKSYGYTF.

V gene TRBV9 combines with J gene TRBJ1-1, with D tentatively TRBD1 (6 bases). V dropped 0 bases and J dropped 4 bases, with 19 bases sitting between them. From germline, CDR1 is SGDLS and CDR2 YYNGEE. This CDR3 is 17 amino acids long. The CDR3 reads CASSVEPGHSSGTEAFF. Here the CDR3 DNA reads TGTGCCAGCAGCGTAGAACCGGGACACTCGTCGGGCACTGAAGCTTTCTTT. Based on the CDR3 plus reference TRBV9 and TRBJ1-1, the full variable domain is DSGVTQTPKHLITATGQRVTLRCSPRSGDLSVYWYQQSLDQGLQFLIQYYNGEERAKGNILERFSAQQFPDLHSELNLSSLELGDSALYFCASSVEPGHSSGTEAFFGQGTRLTVV.

V and J are TRBV5-6 and TRBJ1-2, with TRBD1 as a possible D gene (6 bases). Germline V lookup: CDR1 SGHDT, CDR2 YYEEEE. Trimming removed 4 bases at V and 4 bases at J, with 14 bases between. The CDR3 spans 14 residues. CDR3 in amino acids: CASSRHRASYGYTF. DNA for the CDR3: TGTGCCAGCAGCCGTCACAGGGCTTCCTATGGCTACACCTTC.

A note on this clone: Distinct nucleotide sequences in the sample also encode this CDR3. The V call is TRBV11-2, the J call TRBJ1-1; 7 bases line up with TRBD1. The ends lost 5 bases at V and 0 bases at J; junction bases unmatched: 3. The germline gives CDR1 SGHAT, CDR2 FQNNGV. The CDR3 spans 14 residues. CDR3 sequence reads: CASSLTGMNTEAFF. Here the CDR3 DNA reads TGTGCCAGCAGCCTGACAGGGATGAACACTGAAGCTTTCTTT.

This chain joins TRBV7-3 and TRBJ2-6, with D perhaps matching TRBD2 (5 bases). Germline loops: CDR1 SGHTA, CDR2 FQGTGA. Deletions cut 0 bases from V and 2 bases from J, with 8 bases between. The length of the CDR3 is 16 residues. The CDR3 loop reads CASSLTSGTGANVLTF. CDR3 nucleotide sequence: TGTGCCAGCAGCTTAACTTCGGGGACTGGGGCCAACGTCCTGACTTTC.

V is TRBV7-9 and J is TRBJ2-5; 9 bases line up with TRBD1. Germline CDR1 is SEHNR and CDR2 is FQNEAQ (reference sequence). This CDR3 is 17 amino acids long. With 5 bases clipped from V and 2 bases from J, the junction kept 12 bases outside the gene matches. As DNA, the CDR3 is TGTGCCAGCAGCCTACGTTCCGGGACAGGGTTTCAAGAGACCCAGTACTTC. Translating gives CASSLRSGTGFQETQYF. The variable domain in full, completed from reference TRBV7-9 and TRBJ2-5, reads DTGVSQNPRHKITKRGQNVTFRCDPISEHNRLYWYRQTLGQGPEFLTYFQNEAQLEKSRLLSDRFSAERPKGSFSTLEIQRTEQGDSAMYLCASSLRSGTGFQETQYFGPGTRLLVL.

The V and J genes are TRBV5-4 and TRBJ1-4, with 9 positions matching TRBD1. Losses at the gene ends were 4 bases for V and 8 bases for J; bases not matched to a gene: 9. There are 15 residues in the CDR3. CDR1 is SGHNT and CDR2 is YYREEE in the germline V gene (reference sequence). CDR3 amino acids: CASSPTGGAGEKLFF. CDR3 DNA: TGTGCCAGCAGCCCCACAGGGGGCGCAGGGGAAAAACTGTTTTTT.

In this sample, this clone turned up once. This rearrangement joins TRBV6-4 to TRBJ1-4; D unresolved. This CDR3 has 17 residues. Trimming removed 6 bases at V and 8 bases at J, with 25 bases between. Looked up from germline, CDR1 is MRHNA and CDR2 is SNTAGT. As DNA, the CDR3 is TGTGCCAGCAGAGGAGACCTTGAAGGGAGTTCTGAGGAAAAACTGTTTTTT. It yields the protein CASRGDLEGSSEEKLFF.

This rearrangement joins TRBV7-2 to TRBJ1-2; 9 bases match TRBD1. Germline-derived CDR1 and CDR2 are SGHTA and FQGNSA. The CDR3 consists of 15 residues. V shed 1 base and J 7 bases; nucleotides not matched to a gene: 7. The chain's CDR3 is CASSLVTQGAIGYTF. CDR3 DNA: TGTGCCAGCAGCTTAGTGACACAGGGGGCGATTGGCTACACCTTC.

The V and J genes are TRBV5-1 and TRBJ1-1; 7 bases map to TRBD1. Trimming removed 3 bases from V and 3 bases from J; junction bases left unmatched: 5. The germline CDR1 and CDR2 sequences are SGHRS and YFSETQ. The CDR3 totals 14 residues. CDR3 in DNA: TGCGCCAGCAGCTCTTCAGGGGGAGACACTGAAGCTTTCTTT. Its protein product is CASSSSGGDTEAFF.

This rearrangement joins TRBV6-2 or TRBV6-3 to TRBJ2-1, with 11 bases identical to TRBD2. The CDR3 runs to 15 residues. Per the germline V gene, CDR1 is MNHEY and CDR2 is SVGEGT. V was clipped by 4 bases and J by 2 bases; unmatched bases: 1. CDR3 coding DNA: TGTGCCAGCAGTTCACTAGCGGGAGCCTACAATGAGCAGTTCTTC. This codes for CASSSLAGAYNEQFF.

The chain is built from TRBV21-1 and TRBJ1-3; the table's D gene call, TRBD1, was not cross checked with the DNA. TRBV21-1 is deemed a pseudogene. The CDR3 runs to 19 residues. DNA of the CDR3: TGTGCCAGCAGCTCCAGTACCGGGACACCATATTTCTCTGGAAACACCATATATTTT. Amino acids: CASSSSTGTPYFSGNTIYF.

This clone was counted between two and nine times. The chain combines TRBV19 with TRBJ1-6; D is possibly TRBD1 (5 bases). V lost 7 bases and J lost 5, with 12 bases in between. CDR1 LNHDA and CDR2 SQIVND come from the germline V gene (reference sequence). The CDR3 is made up of 14 amino acids. CDR3 DNA: TGTGCCAGTACTCGCGGGACCAATAATTCACCCCTCCACTTT. Translating it yields CASTRGTNNSPLHF.

The rearrangement joins TRBV27 to TRBJ2-7; possibly TRBD2 for D (6 bases). CDR3 length: 13 residues. V was clipped by 3 bases and J by 3 bases, with 9 bases between them. CDR1 MNHEY and CDR2 SMNVEV come from the germline V gene (reference sequence). The CDR3, as DNA: TGTGCCAGCAGTTTCTCGGGACTCTACGAGCAGTACTTC. Protein: CASSFSGLYEQYF.

The chain couples TRBV7-6 to TRBJ2-1; 8 nucleotides line up with TRBD2. The germline gives CDR1 SGHVS, CDR2 FNYEAQ. The CDR3 has 14 amino acids. The J segment lost 7 bases and the V segment lost 0 bases, leaving 2 bases of the junction unmatched. Written as DNA, the CDR3 is TGTGCCAGCAGCTTAGCGCGCGGGGGGAATGAGCAGTTCTTC. Encoded protein: CASSLARGGNEQFF.

This rearrangement joins TRBV2 to TRBJ2-3, with D uncertain. Per the germline V gene, CDR1 is SNHLY and CDR2 is FYNNEI. Trimming pared 2 bases from V and 2 bases from J, leaving 11 bases between. The CDR3 covers 15 residues. The CDR3 reads CASSESGPFTDTQYF. CDR3 sequence (DNA): TGTGCCAGCAGTGAATCGGGTCCCTTCACAGATACGCAGTATTTT.

This clone was picked up one time. The rearrangement uses TRBV3-1 (or the pseudogene TRBV3-2) and TRBJ2-3; 8 bases are shared with TRBD2. V was clipped by 4 bases and J by 2 bases; unmatched bases: 8. The CDR3 has 16 amino acids. Germline CDR1 and CDR2: LGHDT and YNNKEL (reference sequence). The CDR3 reads CASSPNSGALTDTQYF. CDR3 DNA sequence: TGTGCCAGCAGCCCAAATAGCGGGGCGCTCACAGATACGCAGTATTTT.

The V and J genes are TRBV5-1 and TRBJ1-6, with TRBD1 matching over 8 bases. Trimming took 0 bases from V and 7 from J; bases not matched to a gene: 12. Looked up from germline, CDR1 is SGHRS and CDR2 is YFSETQ. CDR3 length: 18 amino acids. CDR3 DNA sequence: TGCGCCAGCAGCTTGGAAGGGTTTCCGGGACAGGAGAATTCACCCCTCCACTTT. This sequence encodes CASSLEGFPGQENSPLHF.

The chain links TRBV15 to TRBJ1-2; a possible D gene is TRBD1 (6 bases). Trimming took off 5 bases at V and 4 bases at J, with 14 bases between the two ends. The V gene's germline CDR1 is LNHNV and CDR2 YYDKDF (reference sequence). This CDR3 spans 14 amino acids. In nucleotides, the CDR3 is TGTGCCACCAGCGGGTACAGGGAAGGCTATGGCTACACCTTC. As protein: CATSGYREGYGYTF.